The 25 T cell receptor beta chains reported below all come from one sample, sequenced in a study of T cell changes during pregnancy in multiple sclerosis. Libraries were prepared by immunoSEQ multiplex PCR; TCRdb keeps only in-frame clonotypes and omits some of them. The table shows tens of thousands of clones, with around 93% occurring only once. Sequencing used CD4+ T cells from peripheral blood mononuclear cells, obtained in the second trimester of pregnancy. All receptors come from a female donor with multiple sclerosis, enrolled in a pregnancy study.

The chain recombines TRBV7-7 with TRBJ2-3, with D maybe TRBD2 (7 bases). CDR1 is SSHAT, CDR2 FNYEAQ, per germline (reference sequence). The CDR3 loop spans 16 amino acids. V lost 5 bases and J lost 0, with 15 bases in between. CDR3 DNA sequence: TGTGCCAGCAGCCGGGGGGCGGGCTCGAGCACAGATACGCAGTATTTT. It translates to CASSRGAGSSTDTQYF.

This clone was seen a single time. This sequence joins TRBV14 and TRBJ2-7; 11 bases line up with TRBD2. Germline trimming cut 6 bases from V and 4 bases from J; bases unmatched to any gene: 8. This CDR3 has 15 residues. Germline lookup yields CDR1 SGHDN and CDR2 FVKESK. Here the CDR3 reads CASSLAGGPVYEQYF. The DNA of the CDR3 is TGTGCCAGCAGTTTAGCGGGAGGGCCGGTTTACGAGCAGTACTTC.

In this sample, this clone turned up a few times. The genes are TRBV28 and TRBJ1-5; tentative D call: TRBD1 (6 bases). The V end lost 8 bases, the J end lost 3 bases, and 23 bases lay between the germline ends. Per the germline V gene, CDR1 is MDHEN and CDR2 is SYDVKM. The CDR3 is 17 amino acids. CDR3 sequence: CASRTGFRPTINQPQHF. DNA for the CDR3: TGTGCCAGCCGTACAGGGTTCAGGCCTACCATCAATCAGCCCCAGCATTTT.

This clone was detected once. DNA of the CDR3: TGCGCCAGCAGTAGACAGGGGAGCACAGATACGCAGTATTTT. Its translation is CASSRQGSTDTQYF. The chain employs TRBV5-1 and TRBJ2-3; 8 bases match TRBD1. CDR1 is SGHRS and CDR2 is YFSETQ in the germline V gene. J gave up 0 bases and V 5 bases, and 2 bases lay outside the gene matches. The CDR3 totals 14 residues.

The CDR3 DNA follows: TGCGCCAGCAGTGACCGACAGGGGTTAAGTCAGCCCCAGCATTTT. Translation: CASSDRQGLSQPQHF. V gene TRBV10-2 combines with J gene TRBJ1-5, with TRBD1 matching 8 bases. The CDR3 is 15 residues long. Germline trimming cut 3 bases from V and 6 bases from J; bases unmatched to any gene: 7. Germline-derived CDR1 and CDR2 are WSHSY and SAAADI.

The chain employs TRBV28 and TRBJ2-3, with 10 nucleotides matching TRBD2. V lost 5 bases and J lost 6; bases outside the gene matches: 5. CDR3 size: 14 residues. The germline CDR1 and CDR2 sequences are MDHEN and SYDVKM. This CDR3 is CASSPSGSDDTQYF. CDR3 in DNA: TGTGCCAGCAGTCCTAGCGGGAGTGACGATACGCAGTATTTT.

The chain carries TRBV29-1 and TRBJ2-1; 10 bases align to TRBD1. This CDR3 has 13 residues. With 8 bases clipped from V and 7 bases from J, the junction kept 8 bases outside the gene matches. The germline V gene encodes CDR1 SQVTM and CDR2 ANQGSEA. The CDR3, as DNA: TGCAGCATGGACAGGGGGGGGCGGAATGAGCAGTTCTTC. Translating it yields CSMDRGGRNEQFF.

The gene calls are TRBV25-1 and TRBJ1-4; D is undetermined. CDR1 and CDR2 (germline): MGHDK, SYGVNS. V lost 3 bases and J lost 8, with 7 bases in between. CDR3 length: 12 amino acids. Here the CDR3 DNA reads TGTGCCAGCAGTGACCCCGGGGAAAAACTGTTTTTT. Translated: CASSDPGEKLFF.

This chain links TRBV18 with TRBJ2-1; TRBD2 agrees at 8 bases. The CDR3 consists of 17 residues. The V gene end was trimmed by 1 base and the J gene end by 6 bases; junction bases not matched to a gene: 11. CDR1 and CDR2 (germline): KGHSH, LQKENI. The CDR3 DNA is TGTGCCAGCTCACCACTAGTGAGCGGGAGAACGGGCAATGAGCAGTTCTTC. It codes for CASSPLVSGRTGNEQFF.

The J gene is TRBJ1-1, the V gene TRBV6-1; 9 nucleotides line up with TRBD1. V dropped 7 bases and J dropped 1; count of bases not matched to a gene: 4. CDR3 length: 14 amino acids. In germline, CDR1 is MNHNS, CDR2 SASEGT. CDR3 protein: CASIQGARNTEAFF. The CDR3 DNA reads TGTGCCAGCATACAGGGGGCGCGGAACACTGAAGCTTTCTTT.

CDR3 loop: CASKRGGNTEAFF. The DNA for the CDR3 is TGTGCCAGCAAACGAGGGGGCAACACTGAAGCTTTCTTT. V usage is TRBV7-9 and J usage is TRBJ1-1; TRBD1 matches at 7 bases. This CDR3 spans 13 amino acids. From germline, CDR1 is SEHNR and CDR2 FQNEAQ (reference sequence). V was pared by 7 bases and J by 2 bases, with 4 bases of the junction left unmatched.

The rearrangement links TRBV4-3 to TRBJ2-5; no definite D call. The CDR3 extends over 13 amino acids. V lost 0 bases, J lost 7 bases, and 9 bases lay in between. CDR1 and CDR2 from the germline V gene are LGHNA and YSLEER. CDR3 protein: CASSQDRVGTQYF. The CDR3 bases are TGCGCCAGCAGCCAAGATCGCGTCGGGACCCAGTACTTC.

The gene calls are TRBV7-8 and TRBJ1-3, with TRBD1 matching over 8 bases. CDR1 is SGHVS, CDR2 FQNEAQ, per germline. The ends lost 0 bases at V and 1 base at J; junction bases unmatched: 2. The CDR3 is 16 amino acids. CDR3 nucleotides: TGTGCCAGCAGCTTAGCCCGGACAGGGTCTGGAAACACCATATATTTT. It specifies CASSLARTGSGNTIYF. The full variable domain, completed using reference TRBV7-8 and TRBJ1-3, is GAGVSQSPRYKVAKRGQDVALRCDPISGHVSLFWYQQALGQGPEFLTYFQNEAQLDKSGLPSDRFFAERPEGSVSTLKIQRTQQEDSAVYLCASSLARTGSGNTIYFGEGSWLTVV.

The genes are TRBV7-2 and TRBJ1-2; TRBD1 matches at 9 bases. CDR1 and CDR2 (germline): SGHTA, FQGNSA. With 4 bases clipped from V and 0 bases from J, the junction kept 9 bases outside the gene matches. The CDR3 runs to 17 residues. CDR3 amino acids: CASSSGQGRGTNYGYTF. The CDR3 DNA reads as TGTGCCAGCAGCTCCGGACAGGGGAGGGGGACTAACTATGGCTACACCTTC.

This clone was observed a few times. This sequence joins TRBV7-9 and TRBJ1-1; D not resolved. Germline values: CDR1 SEHNR, CDR2 FQNEAQ (reference sequence). There are 14 residues in the CDR3. Between the trimmed V and J ends, which lost 6 bases and 6 bases, there was a span of 17 bases. The CDR3 is CASSHRAVTSEAFF. CDR3 bases: TGTGCCAGCAGTCACAGAGCAGTTACGTCTGAAGCTTTCTTT.

V usage is TRBV2 and J usage is TRBJ1-4; weak D call: TRBD1 (5 bases). From germline, CDR1 is SNHLY and CDR2 FYNNEI. This CDR3 is built from 14 residues. Trimming pared 8 bases from V and 6 bases from J, leaving 16 bases between. The CDR3 protein is CASWRAGKDEKLFF. CDR3 in DNA: TGTGCCAGCTGGCGAGCAGGGAAGGATGAAAAACTGTTTTTT.

In its sample, this clone was seen once. V usage is TRBV5-1 and J usage is TRBJ2-1; D is unresolved. Trimming shortened V by 5 bases and J by 0 bases, and 9 bases separated the two germline ends. Germline lookup yields CDR1 SGHRS and CDR2 YFSETQ. The CDR3 has 14 residues. The CDR3 bases are TGCGCCAGCAGTGGCGGCGGCTCCTACAATGAGCAGTTCTTC. Its protein product is CASSGGGSYNEQFF.

This chain joins TRBV18 and TRBJ2-5; possibly TRBD2 for D (6 bases). Germline CDR1 and CDR2: KGHSH and LQKENI. Trimming took off 3 bases at V and 5 bases at J, with 10 bases between the two ends. This CDR3 spans 13 amino acids. The CDR3 coding sequence is TGTGCCAGCTCACCGGGGACTCGGGAGACCCAGTACTTC. Amino acid sequence: CASSPGTRETQYF.

The genes are TRBV5-4 and TRBJ2-1; 7 bases match TRBD2. J was trimmed by 1 base and V by 0 bases; bases with no gene match: 7. Germline V gene lookup returns CDR1 SGHNT and CDR2 YYREEE (reference sequence). This CDR3 comprises 17 residues. CDR3 residues: CASSLAPPSGSYNEQFF. CDR3 DNA sequence: TGTGCCAGCAGCTTGGCCCCGCCTAGCGGATCCTACAATGAGCAGTTCTTC.

V and J are TRBV29-1 and TRBJ2-7; TRBD2 agrees at 8 bases. This CDR3 is built from 13 residues. Germline V gives CDR1 SQVTM, CDR2 ANQGSEA. The J segment lost 0 bases and the V segment lost 2 bases, leaving 0 bases of the junction unmatched. The CDR3 spells CSVETSGSYEQYF. CDR3 sequence (DNA): TGCAGCGTTGAAACTAGCGGCTCCTACGAGCAGTACTTC.

The chain combines TRBV15 with TRBJ2-5; 7 nucleotides agree with TRBD2. CDR1 is LNHNV, CDR2 YYDKDF, per germline (reference sequence). V shed 0 bases, J shed 5 bases, and the junction held 3 bases outside the gene matches. This CDR3 is built from 14 residues. The CDR3 region has the DNA TGTGCCACCAGCAGAGATCTCGGGGGGGAGACCCAGTACTTC. Its protein is CATSRDLGGETQYF.

The rearrangement uses TRBV2 and TRBJ2-1; 9 bases align to TRBD2. Looked up from germline, CDR1 is SNHLY and CDR2 is FYNNEI. Trimming cost V 3 bases and J 5 bases; bases outside gene matches: 5. The CDR3 loop spans 15 amino acids. The CDR3 nucleotides are TGTGCCAGCAGTGAGCGCGGGAGGGCCAACAATGAGCAGTTCTTC. Protein: CASSERGRANNEQFF.

This clone was counted once. This chain links TRBV6-1 with TRBJ2-7; no definite D call. The V end was cut by 4 bases, the J end by 9 bases, with 10 bases between. Per germline, CDR1 MNHNS and CDR2 SASEGT. This CDR3 is 11 amino acids long. The CDR3 loop is CASSVWAGQYF. The CDR3 DNA sequence: TGTGCCAGCAGTGTTTGGGCCGGGCAGTACTTC.

This rearrangement joins TRBV19 to TRBJ1-4, with TRBD1 matching over 10 bases. With 5 bases clipped from V and 8 bases from J, the junction kept 14 bases outside the gene matches. Germline CDR1 is LNHDA and CDR2 is SQIVND (reference sequence). CDR3 size: 17 residues. The chain's CDR3 is CASSPRTPGQGREKLFF. In DNA, the CDR3 is TGTGCCAGTAGTCCCAGAACACCGGGACAGGGGAGAGAAAAACTGTTTTTT.

The chain carries TRBV5-1 and TRBJ2-2; D gene ambiguous. CDR3 length: 12 amino acids. With 7 bases removed from V and 8 bases from J, the gap between germline ends came to 12 bases. Germline values: CDR1 SGHRS, CDR2 YFSETQ. CDR3 sequence reads: CASQLVSGELFF. DNA of the CDR3: TGCGCCAGCCAATTAGTGAGTGGGGAGCTGTTTTTT.